This TCR beta chain emerged from a study of radiation and T cells in renal cell carcinoma. Study as a whole: Nephrectomy followed 15 Gy stereotactic body radiation by 4 weeks.

Assay: immunoSEQ multiplex PCR; the TCRdb copy retains only in-frame clones and omits some. The table shows around 140,000 clones, with approximately 87% occurring only once. Points from the study as a whole: In blood, top tumor clones expanded by 2 weeks, shrinking by 4.

Remarks on this clone: Its antigen is unidentified.

The CDR3 covers 13 residues. CDR1 SQVTM and CDR2 ANQGSEA come from the germline V gene. The germline V and J ends were trimmed by 3 bases and 0 bases, with 7 bases remaining between them. Indicated time point: baseline pretreatment blood. Treatment denoted: 15 Gy SBRT to primary tumor, nephrectomy 4 weeks later. Sequenced here: blood, sampled from a patient whose treatment included radiotherapy and nephrectomy. This chain joins TRBV29-1 and TRBJ2-3; no clear D. This receptor was taken from a woman between 45 and 60 years old with renal cell carcinoma. Here the CDR3 DNA reads TGCAGCGTTGATAGGTCGAGCACAGATACGCAGTATTTT. Protein: CSVDRSSTDTQYF.